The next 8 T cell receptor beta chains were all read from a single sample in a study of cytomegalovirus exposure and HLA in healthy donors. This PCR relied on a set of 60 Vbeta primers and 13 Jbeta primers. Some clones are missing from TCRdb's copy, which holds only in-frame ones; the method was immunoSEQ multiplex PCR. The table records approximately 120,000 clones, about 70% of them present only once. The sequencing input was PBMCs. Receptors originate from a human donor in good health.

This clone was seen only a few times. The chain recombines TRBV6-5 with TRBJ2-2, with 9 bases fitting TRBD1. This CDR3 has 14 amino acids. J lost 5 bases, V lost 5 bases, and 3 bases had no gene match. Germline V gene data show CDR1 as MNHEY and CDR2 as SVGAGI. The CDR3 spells CASSRDRVTGELFF. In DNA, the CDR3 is TGTGCCAGCAGTAGGGACAGGGTGACCGGGGAGCTGTTTTTT.

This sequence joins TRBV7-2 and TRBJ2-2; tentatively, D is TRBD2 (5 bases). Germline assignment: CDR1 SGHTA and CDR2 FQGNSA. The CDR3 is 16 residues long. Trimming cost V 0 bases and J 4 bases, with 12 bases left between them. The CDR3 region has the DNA TGTGCCAGCAGCTTAGCCCCGGGAATTAGCACCGGGGAGCTGTTTTTT. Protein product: CASSLAPGISTGELFF.

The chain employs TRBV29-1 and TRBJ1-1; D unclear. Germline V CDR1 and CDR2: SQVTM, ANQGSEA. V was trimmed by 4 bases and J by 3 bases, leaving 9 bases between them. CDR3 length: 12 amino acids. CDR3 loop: CSVVHSDTEAFF. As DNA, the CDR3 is TGCAGCGTTGTGCACTCCGACACTGAAGCTTTCTTT. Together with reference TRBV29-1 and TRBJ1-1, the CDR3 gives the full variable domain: SAVISQKPSRDICQRGTSLTIQCQVDSQVTMMFWYRQQPGQSLTLIATANQGSEATYESGFVIDKFPISRPNLTFSTLTVSNMSPEDSSIYLCSVVHSDTEAFFGQGTRLTVV.

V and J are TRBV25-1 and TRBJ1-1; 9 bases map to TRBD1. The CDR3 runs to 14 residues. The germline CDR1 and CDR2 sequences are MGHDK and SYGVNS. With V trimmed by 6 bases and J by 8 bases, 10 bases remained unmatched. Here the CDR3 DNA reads TGTGCCAGCAGAACACCGGGACAGGGCCGCGAAGCTTTCTTT. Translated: CASRTPGQGREAFF.

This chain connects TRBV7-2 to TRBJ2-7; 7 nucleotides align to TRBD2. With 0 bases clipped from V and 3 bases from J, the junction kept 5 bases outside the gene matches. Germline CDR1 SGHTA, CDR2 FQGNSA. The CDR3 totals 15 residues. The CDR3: CASSLAGGRFYEQYF. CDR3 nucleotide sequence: TGTGCCAGCAGCTTAGCGGGGGGGAGGTTCTACGAGCAGTACTTC. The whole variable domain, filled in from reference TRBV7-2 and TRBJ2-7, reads GAGVSQSPSNKVTEKGKDVELRCDPISGHTALYWYRQSLGQGLEFLIYFQGNSAPDKSGLPSDRFSAERTGGSVSTLTIQRTQQEDSAVYLCASSLAGGRFYEQYFGPGTRLTVT.

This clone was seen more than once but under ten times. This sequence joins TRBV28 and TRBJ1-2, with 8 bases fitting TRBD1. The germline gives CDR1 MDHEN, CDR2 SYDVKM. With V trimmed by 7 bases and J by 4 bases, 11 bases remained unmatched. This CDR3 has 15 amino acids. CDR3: CASTDRQGAIYGYTF. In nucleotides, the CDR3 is TGTGCCAGCACCGATAGGCAGGGGGCAATCTATGGCTACACCTTC.

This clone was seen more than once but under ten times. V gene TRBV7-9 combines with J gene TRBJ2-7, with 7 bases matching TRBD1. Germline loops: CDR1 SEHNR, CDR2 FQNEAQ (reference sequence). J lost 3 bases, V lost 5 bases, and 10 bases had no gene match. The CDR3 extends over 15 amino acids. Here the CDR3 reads CASSLEQGVYYEQYF. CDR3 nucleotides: TGTGCCAGCAGCCTCGAGCAGGGGGTATACTACGAGCAGTACTTC.

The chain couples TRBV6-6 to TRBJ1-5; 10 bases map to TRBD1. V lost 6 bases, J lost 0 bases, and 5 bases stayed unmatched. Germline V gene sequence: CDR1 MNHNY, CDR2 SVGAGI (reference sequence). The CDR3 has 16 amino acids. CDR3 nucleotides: TGTGCCAGCAGAATTGGGACAGGGGCTAGCAATCAGCCCCAGCATTTT. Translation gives CASRIGTGASNQPQHF.